This is a list of T cell receptor beta chains from one sample in a study of vaccination effects on CD4 cells after COVID-19. These receptors have no known antigen. Here immunoSEQ multiplex PCR was the method, and the copy in TCRdb shows in-frame clones only, minus some. The sample includes around 30,000 clones, roughly two thirds of them seen just once. The sample consisted of CD4+ T cells from PBMCs cultured with HCoV-229E spike peptides, taken before COVID-19 vaccination. The receptors stem from a human donor who received a COVID-19 vaccine. Both conserved end residues are part of each CDR3. Each record gives: V gene, J gene, D gene, clone size, CDR3 protein, CDR3 DNA. A D gene is named only where the DNA matches it firmly. Size values are once, few and many counts, or a class for expanded clones, and some rows have none.

V: TRBV4-3
J: TRBJ2-3
D: TRBD1
size: NA
CDR3: CASSDRDSTDTQYF
DNA: TGCGCCAGCAGCGACAGGGACAGCACAGATACGCAGTATTTT

V: TRBV7-2
J: TRBJ1-5
D: NA
size: NA
CDR3: CASSLLSSNQPQHF
DNA: TGTGCCAGCAGCTTATTGTCTAGCAATCAGCCCCAGCATTTT

V: TRBV3-1/TRBV3-2
J: TRBJ2-3
D: TRBD1
size: NA
CDR3: CASSPPRQGPYTDTQYF
DNA: TGTGCCAGCAGCCCACCAAGACAGGGCCCCTACACAGATACGCAGTATTTT

V: TRBV7-9
J: TRBJ1-2
D: NA
size: NA
CDR3: CASSITGLDGYTF
DNA: TGTGCCAGCAGCATTACAGGGTTGGATGGCTACACCTTC

V: TRBV28
J: TRBJ2-7
D: NA
size: NA
CDR3: CASSGRREQYF
DNA: TGTGCCAGCAGCGGACGCCGCGAGCAGTACTTC

V: TRBV2
J: TRBJ2-1
D: NA
size: NA
CDR3: CASTGVAGNEQFF
DNA: TGTGCCAGCACGGGGGTCGCCGGGAATGAGCAGTTCTTC

V: TRBV5-1
J: TRBJ2-1
D: TRBD2
size: NA
CDR3: CASSFRGDYNEQFF
DNA: TGCGCCAGCAGCTTTCGGGGGGACTACAATGAGCAGTTCTTC

V: TRBV27
J: TRBJ2-2
D: NA
size: NA
CDR3: CASSFRIGELFF
DNA: TGTGCCAGCAGTTTTAGGATCGGGGAGCTGTTTTTT

V: TRBV11-2
J: TRBJ1-1
D: NA
size: NA
CDR3: CASSLDPSSNTEAFF
DNA: TGTGCCAGCAGCTTAGATCCAAGCTCGAACACTGAAGCTTTCTTT

V: TRBV2
J: TRBJ1-1
D: NA
size: NA
CDR3: CASGFQGTEAFF
DNA: TGTGCCAGCGGGTTCCAGGGAACTGAAGCTTTCTTT

V: TRBV5-1
J: TRBJ1-2
D: NA
size: NA
CDR3: CASSLGAGANYGYTF
DNA: TGCGCCAGCAGCTTGGGAGCAGGGGCTAACTATGGCTACACCTTC

V: TRBV5-4
J: TRBJ2-7
D: TRBD1
size: NA
CDR3: CASTTDRAGEQYF
DNA: TGTGCCAGCACCACCGACAGGGCTGGGGAGCAGTACTTC

V: TRBV29-1
J: TRBJ2-7
D: NA
size: NA
CDR3: CSVLGKNYEQYF
DNA: TGCAGCGTGCTGGGCAAGAACTACGAGCAGTACTTC

V: TRBV18
J: TRBJ1-1
D: NA
size: NA
CDR3: CASSPFVLGSVNTEAFF
DNA: TGTGCCAGCTCACCATTCGTCCTTGGTTCGGTGAACACTGAAGCTTTCTTT

V: TRBV5-4
J: TRBJ2-1
D: TRBD2
size: NA
CDR3: CASSSGTSGSRDYNEQFF
DNA: TGTGCCAGCAGTTCCGGGACTAGCGGGTCAAGAGACTACAATGAGCAGTTCTTC

V: TRBV13
J: TRBJ2-2
D: NA
size: NA
CDR3: CASSLNRNLRTGELFF
DNA: TGTGCCAGCAGCTTAAACAGGAACCTAAGAACCGGGGAGCTGTTTTTT

V: TRBV5-1
J: TRBJ1-2
D: NA
size: once
CDR3: CASSLPGQNYGYTF
DNA: TGCGCCAGCAGCTTGCCGGGACAAAACTATGGCTACACCTTC

V: TRBV5-1
J: TRBJ1-4
D: NA
size: NA
CDR3: CASSLGHANEKLFF
DNA: TGCGCCAGCAGCTTGGGACACGCCAATGAAAAACTGTTTTTT

V: TRBV4-3
J: TRBJ1-2
D: NA
size: NA
CDR3: CASSQGIGGLNYGYTF
DNA: TGCGCCAGCAGCCAAGGGATCGGGGGCCTAAACTATGGCTACACCTTC

V: TRBV5-4
J: TRBJ2-1
D: NA
size: NA
CDR3: CASSPRETPTGWFF
DNA: TGTGCCAGCAGCCCCAGAGAGACCCCTACGGGCTGGTTCTTC

V: TRBV6-5
J: TRBJ1-2
D: NA
size: NA
CDR3: CASSYTTGINYGYTF
DNA: TGTGCCAGCAGTTACACCACAGGGATTAACTATGGCTACACCTTC